This entry lists 11 T cell receptor beta chains sequenced from one sample in a study of blood T cells in healthy people across ages. With a J-beta primer mix and a sample-barcoded 5' primer, a second PCR ran about 6 to 11 cycles. Using its own MiXCR run on the 5' RACE reads, TCRdb lists one record per CDR3 protein. The sample records around 1,600,000 distinct CDR3 sequences, roughly 43% being singletons. The sequenced sample was blood. The receptor source for this set is a woman aged 18-29 years in good health.

The genes are TRBV6-2 or TRBV6-3 and TRBJ1-2; D not certain. Trimming pared 2 bases from V and 2 bases from J, leaving 9 bases between. The CDR3 is 14 residues long. The germline V gene encodes CDR1 MNHEY and CDR2 SVGEGT. The CDR3 DNA reads as TGTGCCAGCAGTTACACCCTGGGGAACTATGGCTACACCTTC. Translated, it gives CASSYTLGNYGYTF.

The V and J genes are TRBV23-1 and TRBJ2-4; D possibly corresponds to TRBD2 (5 bases). Being an ORF, TRBV23-1 has a function that is uncertain. V gave up 6 bases and J gave up 0 bases, with 24 bases separating them. This CDR3 has 19 amino acids. For the CDR3, the DNA is TGCGCCAGCAGCCCTCAACGGGAAAGAACAGAGATAGCCAAAAACATTCAGTACTTC. Residues: CASSPQRERTEIAKNIQYF.

This clonotype has more than one count but fewer than ten. The chain links TRBV7-9 to TRBJ1-2; TRBD1 might be the D (6 bases). This CDR3 contains 16 residues. The V gene's germline CDR1 is SEHNR and CDR2 FQNEAQ (reference sequence). Deletions cut 3 bases from V and 2 bases from J, with 16 bases between. The CDR3 DNA reads as TGTGCCAGCAGCTTGTTGGGACATTCGTCCAACTATGGCTACACCTTC. Its translation is CASSLLGHSSNYGYTF. Full variable domain (missing parts from reference TRBV7-9 and TRBJ1-2): DTGVSQNPRHKITKRGQNVTFRCDPISEHNRLYWYRQTLGQGPEFLTYFQNEAQLEKSRLLSDRFSAERPKGSFSTLEIQRTEQGDSAMYLCASSLLGHSSNYGYTFGSGTRLTVV.

This clonotype turned up a few times. This chain connects TRBV12-3 or TRBV12-4 to TRBJ1-5; no reliable D call. This CDR3 is 13 amino acids long. Deletions cut 3 bases from V and 7 bases from J, with 10 bases between. This CDR3 is CASSFYPGQPQHF. CDR3 in DNA: TGTGCCAGCAGTTTTTACCCGGGACAGCCCCAGCATTTT.

This chain joins TRBV12-3 or TRBV12-4 and TRBJ1-2; D call uncertain. The CDR3 is 13 residues long. V lost 5 bases to trimming and J lost 2 bases, with 9 bases between them. CDR3 amino acids: CASSTTTNYGYTF. The CDR3 nucleotides are TGTGCCAGCAGTACGACAACCAACTATGGCTACACCTTC.

The chain couples TRBV29-1 to TRBJ2-1; D is unresolved. Germline V gene sequence: CDR1 SQVTM, CDR2 ANQGSEA. The CDR3 consists of 13 residues. V was cut by 5 bases and J by 3 bases, with 11 bases left in between. The CDR3, as DNA: TGCAGCGTTCATCCCAGGCTCTACAATGAGCAGTTCTTC. It codes for CSVHPRLYNEQFF.

This clonotype was observed a few times. V is TRBV9 and J is TRBJ2-3; unclear D gene. CDR1 SGDLS and CDR2 YYNGEE come from the germline V gene. V dropped 0 bases and J dropped 2 bases, with 4 bases sitting between them. This CDR3 spans 13 amino acids. The DNA for the CDR3 is TGTGCCAGCAGCGTAGCGAACACAGATACGCAGTATTTT. It translates to CASSVANTDTQYF.

This clonotype has only a few counts. The CDR3 region has the DNA TGCAGCGTGAAGGGCCTCTGGGATGGAGGCGAGCAGTACTTC. Translated: CSVKGLWDGGEQYF. This chain connects TRBV29-1 to TRBJ2-7, with D possibly matching TRBD2 (5 bases). Germline loops: CDR1 SQVTM, CDR2 ANQGSEA. V gave up 6 bases and J gave up 6 bases, with 21 bases separating them. The CDR3 length is 14 residues.

Only a few counts were recorded for this clonotype. V usage is TRBV27 and J usage is TRBJ2-1, with 12 bases matching TRBD2. V gave up 0 bases and J gave up 4 bases; unmatched junction bases: 7. The CDR3 length is 18 residues. Per germline, CDR1 MNHEY and CDR2 SMNVEV (reference sequence). The CDR3 bases are TGTGCCAGCAGTTTATCATGGACGGGACTAGCGGGTTACAATGAGCAGTTCTTC. This encodes CASSLSWTGLAGYNEQFF.

This chain connects TRBV13 to TRBJ1-1; D call uncertain. V was cut by 5 bases and J by 4 bases, with 11 bases left in between. The length of the CDR3 is 13 residues. CDR1 and CDR2 from the germline V gene are PRHDT and FYEKMQ (reference sequence). CDR3 region: CASSTHLSTEAFF. In DNA, the CDR3 is TGTGCCAGCAGCACCCACTTGAGCACTGAAGCTTTCTTT.

The CDR3 nucleotides are TGTGCCAGCAGTTTAGTGGTGAGTGGCACAGATACGCAGTATTTT. It specifies CASSLVVSGTDTQYF. The chain recombines TRBV27 with TRBJ2-3, with D unresolved. The CDR3 loop spans 15 amino acids. Germline V gene sequence: CDR1 MNHEY, CDR2 SMNVEV (reference sequence). Trimming left V 2 bases short and J 1 base short, with 10 bases between.